Listed below are T cell receptor beta chains from one sample, sequenced in a study of Tregs in tolerant kidney transplant recipients. Data came from immunoSEQ multiplex PCR; TCRdb stores just in-frame clones and leaves some out. The repertoire includes 84,000 or so clones, 80% to 95% of them detected once, and around 1.6% sits in the top ten. The sequencing here drew on CD4+ T cells from blood (PBMCs), taken 12 months after the transplant. All receptors derive from a human patient who received a combined kidney and bone marrow transplant. Part of the T cell pool may stem from the graft donor. CDR3s include the opening cysteine and the closing phenylalanine or tryptophan. Fields, in order: CDR3 protein, CDR3 DNA, D gene, J gene, V gene, clone size. The D gene is left open where the match is weak. Clone size is shown for a subset of rows, as once, few, many or a class of expanded clone.

CDR3: CASSHDSGGLSTDTQYF
DNA: TGTGCCAGCAGCCACGATTCAGGGGGCTTGAGCACAGATACGCAGTATTTT
D: TRBD1
J: TRBJ2-3
V: TRBV4-2
size: -

CDR3: CASSPQGNRNQPQHF
DNA: TGTGCCAGCAGCCCTCAGGGGAATCGCAATCAGCCCCAGCATTTT
D: -
J: TRBJ1-5
V: TRBV7-2
size: -

CDR3: CASSGTGATNEKLFF
DNA: TGTGCCAGCAGCGGAACAGGAGCAACTAATGAAAAACTGTTTTTT
D: -
J: TRBJ1-4
V: TRBV9
size: -

CDR3: CASSSTTGPRYTF
DNA: TGTGCCAGCAGCTCTACGACAGGGCCTCGCTACACCTTC
D: TRBD1
J: TRBJ1-2
V: TRBV7-9
size: -

CDR3: CASSQGRQGYKTQYF
DNA: TGTGCCAGCAGCCAAGGAAGACAGGGCTACAAGACCCAGTACTTC
D: TRBD1
J: TRBJ2-5
V: TRBV14
size: -

CDR3: CASSRGDRYGYTF
DNA: TGTGCCAGCAGCCGCGGGGATCGCTATGGCTACACCTTC
D: -
J: TRBJ1-2
V: TRBV7-9
size: -

CDR3: CASSPRLAGAQETQYF
DNA: TGTGCCAGCAGCCCTAGACTAGCGGGAGCCCAAGAGACCCAGTACTTC
D: TRBD2
J: TRBJ2-5
V: TRBV11-3
size: -

CDR3: CASSILANYGYTF
DNA: TGTGCCAGTAGTATATTGGCAAACTATGGCTACACCTTC
D: -
J: TRBJ1-2
V: TRBV19
size: -

CDR3: CASSMSGQAYEQYF
DNA: TGTGCCAGCAGCATGAGTGGACAGGCGTACGAGCAGTACTTC
D: TRBD1
J: TRBJ2-7
V: TRBV9
size: -

CDR3: CASSWKQGWSTGELFF
DNA: TGTGCCAGCAGCTGGAAACAGGGGTGGAGCACCGGGGAGCTGTTTTTT
D: TRBD1
J: TRBJ2-2
V: TRBV5-4
size: -

CDR3: CASSQRTRTSGETQYF
DNA: TGTGCCAGCAGCCAAAGAACCCGGACTAGTGGGGAGACCCAGTACTTC
D: TRBD2
J: TRBJ2-5
V: TRBV4-2
size: -

CDR3: CASSVRTDQPQHF
DNA: TGTGCCAGTAGTGTTAGGACAGATCAGCCCCAGCATTTT
D: -
J: TRBJ1-5
V: TRBV19
size: few

CDR3: CASIKRQGSTGELFF
DNA: TGTGCCAGCATCAAAAGACAGGGCTCCACCGGGGAGCTGTTTTTT
D: TRBD1
J: TRBJ2-2
V: TRBV6-5
size: -

CDR3: CASSLAWTGGGYTF
DNA: TGTGCCAGCAGCTTGGCCTGGACAGGGGGTGGCTACACCTTC
D: TRBD1
J: TRBJ1-2
V: TRBV5-6
size: -

CDR3: CASRFSGGQGFNEQFF
DNA: TGTGCCAGCAGATTCTCCGGGGGACAGGGTTTCAATGAGCAGTTCTTC
D: TRBD1
J: TRBJ2-1
V: TRBV11-2
size: -

CDR3: CATSRPLRGDVGYTF
DNA: TGTGCCACCAGCAGACCATTAAGAGGAGATGTTGGCTACACCTTC
D: -
J: TRBJ1-2
V: TRBV15
size: -

CDR3: CASSYRGGLFEQYF
DNA: TGTGCCAGCAGTTACAGGGGGGGACTATTCGAGCAGTACTTC
D: -
J: TRBJ2-7
V: TRBV27
size: -